These T cell receptor beta chains were read from a single sample in a study of blood T cell repertoires in COVID-19. Profiling relied on immunoSEQ multiplex PCR, and the TCRdb table lists in-frame clones only, not all of them. The sample has about 250,000 clones; just under 85% are singletons. Sequencing was done on a sample of peripheral blood. The receptors originated from a woman aged 60-75 years with active or convalescent COVID-19. Each CDR3 is given with its conserved first and last residue. A D gene is named only where the DNA matches it firmly. Size values are once, few and many counts, or a class for expanded clones, and some rows have none.

j_call: TRBJ1-6
v_call: TRBV5-1
clone_size: -
d_call: -
cdr3_aa: CASSLQGGNSPLHF
cdr3_nt: TGCGCCAGCAGCTTGCAGGGAGGTAATTCACCCCTCCACTTT

j_call: TRBJ1-5
v_call: TRBV4-2
clone_size: few
d_call: TRBD1
cdr3_aa: CASSQGTGGSSNQPQHF
cdr3_nt: TGTGCCAGCAGCCAGGGGACAGGGGGTAGTAGCAATCAGCCCCAGCATTTT

j_call: TRBJ1-1
v_call: TRBV19
clone_size: -
d_call: TRBD1
cdr3_aa: CASRTGVDVGTEAFF
cdr3_nt: TGTGCCAGTAGGACAGGGGTGGATGTGGGCACTGAAGCTTTCTTT

j_call: TRBJ2-3
v_call: TRBV29-1
clone_size: once
d_call: -
cdr3_aa: CSVEGQGTDTQYF
cdr3_nt: TGCAGCGTTGAAGGCCAGGGGACAGATACGCAGTATTTT

j_call: TRBJ2-1
v_call: TRBV3-1/TRBV3-2
clone_size: -
d_call: -
cdr3_aa: CASSQDRSDTQDNEQFF
cdr3_nt: TGTGCCAGCAGCCAAGATCGCTCGGACACCCAAGACAATGAGCAGTTCTTC

j_call: TRBJ1-2
v_call: TRBV5-5
clone_size: -
d_call: -
cdr3_aa: CASSLAEGSWYGYTF
cdr3_nt: TGTGCCAGCAGCTTGGCAGAGGGTTCTTGGTATGGCTACACCTTC

j_call: TRBJ2-3
v_call: TRBV2
clone_size: -
d_call: -
cdr3_aa: CASSVEAGRGFGDTQYF
cdr3_nt: TGTGCCAGCAGTGTCGAAGCAGGGCGGGGTTTTGGAGATACGCAGTATTTT

j_call: TRBJ2-7
v_call: TRBV27
clone_size: -
d_call: -
cdr3_aa: CASSPSPGVAYEQYF
cdr3_nt: TGTGCCAGCAGCCCGAGTCCCGGAGTGGCCTACGAGCAGTACTTC

j_call: TRBJ2-3
v_call: TRBV5-1
clone_size: once
d_call: TRBD1
cdr3_aa: CASSLTGGDTQYF
cdr3_nt: TGCGCCAGCAGCTTAACAGGGGGGGATACGCAGTATTTT

j_call: TRBJ1-1
v_call: TRBV21-1
clone_size: -
d_call: -
cdr3_aa: CASSTRKSTEAFF
cdr3_nt: TGTGCCAGCAGCACCCGAAAGAGCACTGAAGCTTTCTTT

j_call: TRBJ1-6
v_call: TRBV5-1
clone_size: few
d_call: -
cdr3_aa: CASTGSYNSPLHF
cdr3_nt: TGCGCCAGCACCGGCTCCTATAATTCACCCCTCCACTTT

j_call: TRBJ2-5
v_call: TRBV12-3/TRBV12-4
clone_size: -
d_call: TRBD2
cdr3_aa: CASKIAGRETQYF
cdr3_nt: TGTGCCAGCAAAATAGCGGGGAGGGAGACCCAGTACTTC

j_call: TRBJ1-1
v_call: TRBV11-3
clone_size: -
d_call: -
cdr3_aa: CASRLAWNTEAFF
cdr3_nt: TGTGCCAGCAGATTAGCCTGGAACACTGAAGCTTTCTTT

j_call: TRBJ1-3
v_call: TRBV19
clone_size: -
d_call: TRBD1
cdr3_aa: CASTRDRENSGNTIYF
cdr3_nt: TGTGCCAGTACACGGGACAGGGAGAACTCTGGAAACACCATATATTTT

j_call: TRBJ2-1
v_call: TRBV19
clone_size: -
d_call: TRBD2
cdr3_aa: CASSTQTSGSFNEQFF
cdr3_nt: TGTGCCAGTAGTACGCAGACTAGCGGGAGTTTCAATGAGCAGTTCTTC

j_call: TRBJ1-4
v_call: TRBV7-9
clone_size: -
d_call: -
cdr3_aa: CASSLWQRNEKLFF
cdr3_nt: TGTGCCAGCAGCCTCTGGCAGCGTAATGAAAAACTGTTTTTT

j_call: TRBJ1-2
v_call: TRBV19
clone_size: -
d_call: TRBD1
cdr3_aa: CASSISTGDHYGYTF
cdr3_nt: TGTGCCAGTAGTATATCGACAGGGGACCACTATGGCTACACCTTC

j_call: TRBJ2-5
v_call: TRBV6-1
clone_size: -
d_call: -
cdr3_aa: CASSELGGPQETQYF
cdr3_nt: TGTGCCAGCAGTGAACTAGGAGGGCCCCAAGAGACCCAGTACTTC

j_call: TRBJ2-1
v_call: TRBV12-3/TRBV12-4
clone_size: -
d_call: TRBD2
cdr3_aa: CASRVAGGEQFF
cdr3_nt: TGTGCCAGCAGAGTAGCGGGAGGGGAGCAGTTCTTC

j_call: TRBJ1-2
v_call: TRBV2
clone_size: -
d_call: -
cdr3_aa: CASTPGPSPYTF
cdr3_nt: TGTGCCAGCACTCCGGGTCCCTCGCCTTACACCTTC